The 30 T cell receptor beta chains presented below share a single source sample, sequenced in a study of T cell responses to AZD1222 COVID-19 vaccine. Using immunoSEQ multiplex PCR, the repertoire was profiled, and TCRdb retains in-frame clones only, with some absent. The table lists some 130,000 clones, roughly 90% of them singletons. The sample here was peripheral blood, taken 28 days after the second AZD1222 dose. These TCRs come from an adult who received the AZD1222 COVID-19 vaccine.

This chain's CDR3 is CASSPMDPTDTQYF. The CDR3 region has the DNA TGCGCCAGCAGCCCTATGGACCCCACAGATACGCAGTATTTT. The rearrangement joins TRBV5-1 to TRBJ2-3; D unresolved. CDR1 and CDR2 (germline): SGHRS, YFSETQ. Deletions cut 4 bases from V and 2 bases from J, with 11 bases between. The CDR3 is made up of 14 amino acids. Combining the CDR3 with reference TRBV5-1 and TRBJ2-3 gives the whole variable domain KAGVTQTPRYLIKTRGQQVTLSCSPISGHRSVSWYQQTPGQGLQFLFEYFSETQRNKGNFPGRFSGRQFSNSRSEMNVSTLELGDSALYLCASSPMDPTDTQYFGPGTRLTVL.

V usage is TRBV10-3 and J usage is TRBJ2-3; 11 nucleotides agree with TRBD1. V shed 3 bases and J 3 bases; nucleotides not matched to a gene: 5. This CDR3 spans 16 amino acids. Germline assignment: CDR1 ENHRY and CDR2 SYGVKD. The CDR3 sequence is CAISDPGTGGTDTQYF. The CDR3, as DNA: TGTGCCATCAGTGATCCCGGGACAGGGGGGACAGATACGCAGTATTTT.

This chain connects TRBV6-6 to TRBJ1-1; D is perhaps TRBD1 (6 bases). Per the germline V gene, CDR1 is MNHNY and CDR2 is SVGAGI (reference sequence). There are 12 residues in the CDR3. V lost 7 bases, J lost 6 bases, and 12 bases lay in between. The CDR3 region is CASIKRGAEAFF. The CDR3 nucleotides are TGTGCCAGCATTAAAAGGGGGGCTGAAGCTTTCTTT.

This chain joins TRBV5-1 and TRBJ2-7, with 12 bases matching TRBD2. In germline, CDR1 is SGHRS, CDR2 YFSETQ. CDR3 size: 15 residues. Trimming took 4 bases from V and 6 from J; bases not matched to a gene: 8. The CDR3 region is CASSPDLAGGREQYF. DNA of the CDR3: TGCGCCAGCAGCCCAGACCTAGCGGGAGGGCGCGAGCAGTACTTC.

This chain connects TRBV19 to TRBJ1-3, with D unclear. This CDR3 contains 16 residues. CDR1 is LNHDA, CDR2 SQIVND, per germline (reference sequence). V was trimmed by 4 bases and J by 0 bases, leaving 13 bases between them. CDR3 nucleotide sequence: TGTGCCAGTAGTACCTACGACCGTGGCTCTGGAAACACCATATATTTT. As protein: CASSTYDRGSGNTIYF.

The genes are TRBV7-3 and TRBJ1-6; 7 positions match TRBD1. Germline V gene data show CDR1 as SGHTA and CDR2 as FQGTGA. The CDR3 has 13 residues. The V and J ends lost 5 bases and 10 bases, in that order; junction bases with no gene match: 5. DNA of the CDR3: TGTGCCAGCAGCCCGGGAGGGGGCTCACCCCTCCACTTT. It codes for CASSPGGGSPLHF.

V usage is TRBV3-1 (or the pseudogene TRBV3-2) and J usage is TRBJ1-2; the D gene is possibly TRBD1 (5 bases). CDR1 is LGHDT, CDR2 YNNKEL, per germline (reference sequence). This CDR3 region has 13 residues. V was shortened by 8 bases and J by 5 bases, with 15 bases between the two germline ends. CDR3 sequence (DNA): TGTGCCAGCCGGGACGGAGGATTATATGGCTACACCTTC. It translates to CASRDGGLYGYTF.

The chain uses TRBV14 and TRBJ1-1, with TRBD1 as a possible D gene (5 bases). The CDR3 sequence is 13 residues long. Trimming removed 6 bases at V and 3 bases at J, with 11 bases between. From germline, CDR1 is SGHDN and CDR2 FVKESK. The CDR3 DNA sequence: TGTGCCAGCAGAAAAGGGGCTCACACTGAAGCTTTCTTT. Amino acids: CASRKGAHTEAFF.

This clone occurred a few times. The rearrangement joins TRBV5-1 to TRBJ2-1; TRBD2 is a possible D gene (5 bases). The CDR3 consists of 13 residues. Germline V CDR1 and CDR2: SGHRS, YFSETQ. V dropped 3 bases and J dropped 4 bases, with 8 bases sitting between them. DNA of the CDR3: TGCGCCAGCAGCTCCGGACTTTACAATGAGCAGTTCTTC. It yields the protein CASSSGLYNEQFF.

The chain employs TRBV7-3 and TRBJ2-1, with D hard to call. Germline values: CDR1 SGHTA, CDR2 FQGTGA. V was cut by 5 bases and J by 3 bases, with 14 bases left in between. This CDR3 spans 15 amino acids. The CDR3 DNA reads TGTGCCAGCAGCCGGCAATCCATGTTCTACAATGAGCAGTTCTTC. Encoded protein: CASSRQSMFYNEQFF.

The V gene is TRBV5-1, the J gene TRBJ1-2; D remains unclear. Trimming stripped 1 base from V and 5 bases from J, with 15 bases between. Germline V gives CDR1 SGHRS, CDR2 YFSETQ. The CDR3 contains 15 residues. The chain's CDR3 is CASSLRPQHQYGYTF. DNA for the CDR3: TGCGCCAGCAGCTTGCGGCCGCAACACCAATATGGCTACACCTTC.

CDR3: CASSGGQGFDEQYF. DNA for the CDR3: TGTGCCAGCAGCGGTGGACAGGGGTTCGACGAGCAGTACTTC. The rearrangement uses TRBV7-9 and TRBJ2-7; TRBD1 aligns across 9 bases. Germline V gene sequence: CDR1 SEHNR, CDR2 FQNEAQ (reference sequence). The CDR3 consists of 14 residues. V lost 5 bases and J lost 5; bases outside the gene matches: 7.

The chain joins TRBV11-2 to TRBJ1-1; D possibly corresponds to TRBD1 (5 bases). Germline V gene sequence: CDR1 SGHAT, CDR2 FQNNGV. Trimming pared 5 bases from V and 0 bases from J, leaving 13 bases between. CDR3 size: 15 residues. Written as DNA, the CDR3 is TGTGCCAGCAGCGGGCGGGGGGGTATGAACACTGAAGCTTTCTTT. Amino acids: CASSGRGGMNTEAFF. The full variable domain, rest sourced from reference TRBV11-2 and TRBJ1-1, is EAGVAQSPRYKIIEKRQSVAFWCNPISGHATLYWYQQILGQGPKLLIQFQNNGVVDDSQLPKDRFSAERLKGVDSTLKIQPAKLEDSAVYLCASSGRGGMNTEAFFGQGTRLTVV.

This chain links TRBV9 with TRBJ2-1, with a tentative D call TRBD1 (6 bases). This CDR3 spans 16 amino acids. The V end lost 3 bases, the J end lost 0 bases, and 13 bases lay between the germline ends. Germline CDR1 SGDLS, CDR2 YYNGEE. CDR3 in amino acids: CASSELQGRSYNEQFF. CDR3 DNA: TGTGCCAGCAGCGAGCTACAGGGACGCTCCTACAATGAGCAGTTCTTC.

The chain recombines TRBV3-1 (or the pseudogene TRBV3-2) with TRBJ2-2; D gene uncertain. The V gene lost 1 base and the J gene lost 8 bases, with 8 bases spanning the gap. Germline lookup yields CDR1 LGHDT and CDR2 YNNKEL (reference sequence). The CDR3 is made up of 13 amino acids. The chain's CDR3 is CASSQGNWGELFF. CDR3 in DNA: TGTGCCAGCAGCCAAGGAAACTGGGGGGAGCTGTTTTTT.

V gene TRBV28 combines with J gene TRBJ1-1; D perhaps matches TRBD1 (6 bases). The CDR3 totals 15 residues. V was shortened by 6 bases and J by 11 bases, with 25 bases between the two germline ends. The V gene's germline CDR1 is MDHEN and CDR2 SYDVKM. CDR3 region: CASSQTTGGLAQAFF. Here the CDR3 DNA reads TGTGCCAGCAGCCAAACGACAGGCGGGCTCGCTCAGGCTTTCTTT.

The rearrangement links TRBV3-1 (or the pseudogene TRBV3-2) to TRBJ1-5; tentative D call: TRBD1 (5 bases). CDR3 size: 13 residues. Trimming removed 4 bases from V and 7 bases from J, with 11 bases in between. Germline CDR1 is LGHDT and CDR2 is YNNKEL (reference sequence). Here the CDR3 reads CASSPGLGQPQHF. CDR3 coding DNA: TGTGCCAGCAGCCCGGGGCTTGGGCAGCCCCAGCATTTT.

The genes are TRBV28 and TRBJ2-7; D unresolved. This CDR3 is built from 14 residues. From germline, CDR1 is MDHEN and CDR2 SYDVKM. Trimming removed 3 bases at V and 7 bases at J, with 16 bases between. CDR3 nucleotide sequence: TGTGCCAGCAGTTTTGGTCCGTTTACGAAGGAGCAGTACTTC. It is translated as CASSFGPFTKEQYF.

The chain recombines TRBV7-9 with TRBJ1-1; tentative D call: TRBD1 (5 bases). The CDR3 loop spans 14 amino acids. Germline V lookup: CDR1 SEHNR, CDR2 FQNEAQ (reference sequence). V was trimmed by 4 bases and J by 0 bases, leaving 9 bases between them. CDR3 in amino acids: CASSYRGLNTEAFF. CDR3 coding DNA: TGTGCCAGCAGCTACCGGGGCTTGAACACTGAAGCTTTCTTT.

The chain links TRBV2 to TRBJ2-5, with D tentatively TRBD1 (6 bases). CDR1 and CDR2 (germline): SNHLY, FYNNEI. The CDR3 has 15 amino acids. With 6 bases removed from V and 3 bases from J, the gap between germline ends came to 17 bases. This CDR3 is CASRERVSGEETQYF. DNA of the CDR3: TGTGCCAGCAGGGAAAGAGTGTCAGGGGAAGAGACCCAGTACTTC.

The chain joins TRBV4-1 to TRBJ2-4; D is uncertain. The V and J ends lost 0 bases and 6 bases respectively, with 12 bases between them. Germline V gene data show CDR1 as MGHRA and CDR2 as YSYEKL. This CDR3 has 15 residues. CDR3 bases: TGCGCCAGCAGCCAAGAGTCGGTCCGCCCAAACATTCAGTACTTC. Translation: CASSQESVRPNIQYF.

The CDR3 spells CASSLGRGTDTQYF. Written as DNA, the CDR3 is TGTGCCAGCTCACTGGGGAGGGGCACAGATACGCAGTATTTT. The chain links TRBV18 to TRBJ2-3, with TRBD2 identical over 7 bases. Germline trimming cut 4 bases from V and 1 base from J; bases unmatched to any gene: 2. The CDR3 runs 14 residues. CDR1 and CDR2 (germline): KGHSH, LQKENI.

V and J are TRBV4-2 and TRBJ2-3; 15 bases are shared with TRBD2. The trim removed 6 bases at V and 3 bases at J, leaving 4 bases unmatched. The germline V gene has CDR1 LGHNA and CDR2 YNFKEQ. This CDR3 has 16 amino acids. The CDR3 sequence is CASRRTSGRATDTQYF. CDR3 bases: TGTGCCAGCAGAAGGACTAGCGGGAGGGCGACAGATACGCAGTATTTT.

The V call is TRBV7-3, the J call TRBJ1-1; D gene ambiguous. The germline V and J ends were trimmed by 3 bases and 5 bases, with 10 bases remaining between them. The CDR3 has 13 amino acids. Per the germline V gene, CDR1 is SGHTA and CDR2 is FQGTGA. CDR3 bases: TGTGCCAGCAGCTTCGTCGGTGGAACTGAAGCTTTCTTT. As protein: CASSFVGGTEAFF.

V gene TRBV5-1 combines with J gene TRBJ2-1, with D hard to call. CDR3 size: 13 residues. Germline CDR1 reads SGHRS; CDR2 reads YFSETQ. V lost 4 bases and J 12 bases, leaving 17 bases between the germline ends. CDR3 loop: CASSAGSEPGQFF. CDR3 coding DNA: TGCGCCAGCAGCGCCGGATCCGAACCTGGGCAGTTCTTC.

The CDR3 nucleotides read TGCGCCAGCAGCTCTACAGGGGGTTGGGCTAATCAGCCCCAGCATTTT. Translation gives CASSSTGGWANQPQHF. This chain joins TRBV10-2 and TRBJ1-5; 8 nucleotides match TRBD1. The length of the CDR3 is 16 residues. The V segment lost 6 bases and the J segment 4 bases; nucleotides outside the gene matches: 11. Germline V CDR1 and CDR2: WSHSY, SAAADI.

Written as DNA, the CDR3 is TGTGCCAGCAGCCTCGGACTAGCGGGTAGCTACGAGCAGTACTTC. The encoded protein is CASSLGLAGSYEQYF. The chain carries TRBV3-1 (or the pseudogene TRBV3-2) and TRBJ2-7; 11 positions match TRBD2. The CDR3 has 15 amino acids. V was pared by 4 bases and J by 3 bases, with 5 bases of the junction left unmatched. The V gene's germline CDR1 is LGHDT and CDR2 YNNKEL (reference sequence).

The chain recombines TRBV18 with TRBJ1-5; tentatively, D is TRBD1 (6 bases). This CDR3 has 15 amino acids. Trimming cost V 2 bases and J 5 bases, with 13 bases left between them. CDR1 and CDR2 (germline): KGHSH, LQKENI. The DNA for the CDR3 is TGTGCCAGCTCACCAATCCGGGGGGCGGATCAGCCCCAGCATTTT. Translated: CASSPIRGADQPQHF.

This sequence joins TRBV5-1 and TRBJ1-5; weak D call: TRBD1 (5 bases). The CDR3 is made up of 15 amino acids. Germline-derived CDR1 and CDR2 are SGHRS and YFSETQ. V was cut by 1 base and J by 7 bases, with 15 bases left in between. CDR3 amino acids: CASSLSGGTNQPQHF. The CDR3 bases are TGCGCCAGCAGCTTGTCGGGAGGGACGAACCAGCCCCAGCATTTT.

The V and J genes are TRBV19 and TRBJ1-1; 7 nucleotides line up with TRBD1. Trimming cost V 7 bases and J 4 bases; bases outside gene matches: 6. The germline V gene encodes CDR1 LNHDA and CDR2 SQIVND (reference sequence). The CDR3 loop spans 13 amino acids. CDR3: CASTRGRGTEAFF. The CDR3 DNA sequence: TGTGCCAGTACGAGGGGGCGCGGCACTGAAGCTTTCTTT.